This entry lists 32 T cell receptor beta chains sequenced from one sample in a study of cytotoxic CD8 clonotypes in ibrutinib-treated CLL. Generated by immunoSEQ multiplex PCR, the TCRdb table keeps only in-frame clones and is missing some. This sample has approximately 280,000 clones, with roughly four fifths found just once. The sample here was PBMCs, taken at disease progression, from a patient treated with ibrutinib. These receptors originate from a human donor with chronic lymphocytic leukemia.

The V and J genes are TRBV29-1 and TRBJ2-2; possible D gene TRBD2, 5 bases. V lost 5 bases and J lost 4, with 14 bases in between. The length of the CDR3 is 14 residues. Looked up from germline, CDR1 is SQVTM and CDR2 is ANQGSEA. CDR3 region: CSVLRDMGTGELFF. DNA for the CDR3: TGCAGCGTTTTACGGGATATGGGCACCGGGGAGCTGTTTTTT.

The gene calls are TRBV9 and TRBJ1-3; D uncertain. V was shortened by 0 bases and J by 2 bases, with 9 bases between the two germline ends. Germline V gene sequence: CDR1 SGDLS, CDR2 YYNGEE. This CDR3 spans 15 amino acids. In DNA form, the CDR3 reads TGTGCCAGCAGCGTAGGTGGAGGCCCTGGAAACACCATATATTTT. This encodes CASSVGGGPGNTIYF.

The sample holds one count of this clone. This chain uses TRBV6-4 with TRBJ2-5, with 12 bases fitting TRBD2. Germline-derived CDR1 and CDR2 are MRHNA and SNTAGT. The CDR3 consists of 15 residues. V lost 4 bases to trimming and J lost 5 bases; unmatched junction nucleotides: 5. The CDR3 sequence: CASSGRLAGAETQYF. The CDR3 DNA is TGTGCCAGCAGTGGCCGACTAGCGGGAGCCGAGACCCAGTACTTC.

In DNA form, the CDR3 reads TGCGCCAGCAGCTTGGGCCCCAGCAACGAGCAGTACTTC. Translation gives CASSLGPSNEQYF. The genes are TRBV5-1 and TRBJ2-7, with D unclear. Trimming took off 0 bases at V and 5 bases at J, with 9 bases between the two ends. Germline values: CDR1 SGHRS, CDR2 YFSETQ. The CDR3 spans 13 residues.

The CDR3 sequence is CASSLLGQYGKNIQYF. The CDR3 region has the DNA TGTGCCAGCAGTTTACTGGGACAGTATGGCAAAAACATTCAGTACTTC. V is TRBV28 and J is TRBJ2-4, with 7 nucleotides matching TRBD1. V shed 2 bases and J 3 bases; nucleotides not matched to a gene: 7. The germline gives CDR1 MDHEN, CDR2 SYDVKM. This CDR3 contains 16 residues.

Only a few counts were recorded for this clone. The V gene is TRBV10-3, the J gene TRBJ1-4; weak D call: TRBD1 (5 bases). This CDR3 is built from 15 residues. CDR1 and CDR2 from the germline V gene are ENHRY and SYGVKD. Trimming took 0 bases from V and 4 from J, leaving 9 bases between them. The CDR3 nucleotides read TGTGCCATCAGTGAGTCGGCAGGGCATAATGAAAAACTGTTTTTT. It encodes CAISESAGHNEKLFF.

The chain links TRBV5-1 to TRBJ2-7; no definite D call. V lost 0 bases, J lost 0 bases, and 10 bases lay in between. This CDR3 has 15 amino acids. Germline V gene lookup returns CDR1 SGHRS and CDR2 YFSETQ. The CDR3 nucleotides read TGCGCCAGCAGCTTGGCCTCGACAACCTCCTACGAGCAGTACTTC. Its protein product is CASSLASTTSYEQYF.

In DNA, the CDR3 is TGTGCCAGCAGCTTCGGGCCTTCCTACGAGCAGTACTTC. This translates into CASSFGPSYEQYF. The chain links TRBV7-3 to TRBJ2-7, with D unresolved. The CDR3 runs 13 residues. V lost 3 bases, J lost 1 base, and 7 bases lay in between. CDR1 is SGHTA, CDR2 FQGTGA, per germline.

This rearrangement joins TRBV19 to TRBJ2-3; perhaps TRBD1 as D (6 bases). The CDR3 spans 16 residues. Germline CDR1 is LNHDA and CDR2 is SQIVND (reference sequence). V gave up 7 bases and J gave up 0 bases, with 17 bases separating them. The CDR3 sequence: CASKRVGDKSTDTQYF. The CDR3, as DNA: TGTGCCAGTAAACGGGTCGGGGACAAGAGCACAGATACGCAGTATTTT.

This chain links TRBV6-6 with TRBJ2-2, with 10 bases aligning to TRBD1. There are 15 residues in the CDR3. Germline-derived CDR1 and CDR2 are MNHNY and SVGAGI (reference sequence). Trimming removed 9 bases from V and 4 bases from J; junction bases left unmatched: 8. The chain's CDR3 is CASTSGTGVTGELFF. The DNA for the CDR3 is TGTGCCAGTACTTCCGGGACAGGGGTCACCGGGGAGCTGTTTTTT.

This clone was seen a single time. This chain connects TRBV5-1 to TRBJ2-7; 10 nucleotides agree with TRBD1. V lost 4 bases, J lost 3 bases, and 4 bases stayed unmatched. The CDR3 totals 14 residues. Germline loops: CDR1 SGHRS, CDR2 YFSETQ. In nucleotides, the CDR3 is TGCGCCAGCAGCCGGGACAGGGGAGACTACGAGCAGTACTTC. It specifies CASSRDRGDYEQYF.

This chain joins TRBV30 and TRBJ2-7; D is ambiguous. Germline V gives CDR1 GTSNPN, CDR2 SVGIG (reference sequence). V was clipped by 0 bases and J by 3 bases, with 6 bases between them. The CDR3 totals 12 residues. The DNA for the CDR3 is TGTGCCTGGAGTGTACCCGGCTACGAGCAGTACTTC. It encodes CAWSVPGYEQYF. The full variable domain, completed using reference TRBV30 and TRBJ2-7, is SQTIHQWPATLVQPVGSPLSLECTVEGTSNPNLYWYRQAAGRGLQLLFYSVGIGQISSEVPQNLSASRPQDRQFILSSKKLLLSDSGFYLCAWSVPGYEQYFGPGTRLTVT.

This rearrangement joins TRBV10-3 to TRBJ1-4; D remains ambiguous. Germline V gene sequence: CDR1 ENHRY, CDR2 SYGVKD. The V and J ends lost 6 bases and 7 bases respectively, with 15 bases between them. The CDR3 length is 14 residues. DNA for the CDR3: TGTGCCATCAGGGGCAACGGGGAGGCTGAAAAACTGTTTTTT. Encoded protein: CAIRGNGEAEKLFF.

In DNA, the CDR3 is TGTGCCAGCAGCTTAGGGAGCGGGGTCCAAGTTGAGCAGTTCTTC. Translating it yields CASSLGSGVQVEQFF. The V call is TRBV13, the J call TRBJ2-1; 7 positions match TRBD2. Losses at the gene ends were 0 bases for V and 9 bases for J; bases not matched to a gene: 8. CDR1 and CDR2 from the germline V gene are PRHDT and FYEKMQ (reference sequence). The CDR3 has 15 residues.

This chain's CDR3 is CASSPQISETQYF. Here the CDR3 DNA reads TGTGCCAGCAGCCCCCAAATCTCAGAGACCCAGTACTTC. The rearrangement links TRBV11-2 to TRBJ2-5; D not certain. CDR3 size: 13 residues. V gave up 5 bases and J gave up 4 bases, with 11 bases separating them. Germline-derived CDR1 and CDR2 are SGHAT and FQNNGV. Full variable domain (rest looked up from reference TRBV11-2 and TRBJ2-5): EAGVAQSPRYKIIEKRQSVAFWCNPISGHATLYWYQQILGQGPKLLIQFQNNGVVDDSQLPKDRFSAERLKGVDSTLKIQPAKLEDSAVYLCASSPQISETQYFGPGTRLLVL.

The rearrangement joins TRBV18 to TRBJ2-7; no reliable D call. V lost 5 bases, J lost 4 bases, and 15 bases lay in between. The CDR3 extends over 14 amino acids. Germline V gene lookup returns CDR1 KGHSH and CDR2 LQKENI. For the CDR3, the DNA is TGTGCCAGCTCAAAAACGGGTACCTCTTACGAGCAGTACTTC. Residues: CASSKTGTSYEQYF. The variable domain in full, completed from reference TRBV18 and TRBJ2-7, reads NAGVMQNPRHLVRRRGQEARLRCSPMKGHSHVYWYRQLPEEGLKFMVYLQKENIIDESGMPKERFSAEFPKEGPSILRIQQVVRGDSAAYFCASSKTGTSYEQYFGPGTRLTVT.

The rearrangement joins TRBV9 to TRBJ2-1, with D possibly called TRBD1 or TRBD2 (5 bases each). Trimming removed 3 bases from V and 7 bases from J, with 11 bases in between. Germline values: CDR1 SGDLS, CDR2 YYNGEE. This CDR3 is built from 13 residues. The CDR3 protein is CASSGGTDNEQFF. CDR3 sequence (DNA): TGTGCCAGCAGCGGTGGGACCGATAATGAGCAGTTCTTC.

The chain joins TRBV19 to TRBJ1-1; 7 nucleotides align to TRBD1. The CDR3 has 16 residues. Germline V CDR1 and CDR2: LNHDA, SQIVND (reference sequence). Unmatched junction bases numbered 9, after V lost 5 bases and J lost 0 bases. The CDR3 region has the DNA TGTGCCAGTAGTCCACGTTACAGGGGAATGAACACTGAAGCTTTCTTT. It codes for CASSPRYRGMNTEAFF.

V is TRBV7-3 and J is TRBJ2-5; 11 bases agree with TRBD2. After removal of 2 bases from V and 0 bases from J, the junction contained 5 bases not matched to a gene. Germline CDR1 SGHTA, CDR2 FQGTGA. The CDR3 is 17 amino acids. This chain's CDR3 is CASSLASGGMYQETQYF. As DNA, the CDR3 is TGTGCCAGCAGCTTAGCTAGCGGGGGGATGTACCAAGAGACCCAGTACTTC.

The rearrangement links TRBV27 to TRBJ2-7; weak D call: TRBD1 (6 bases). Germline V gene lookup returns CDR1 MNHEY and CDR2 SMNVEV (reference sequence). CDR3 length equals 16 residues. With 1 base removed from V and 0 bases from J, the gap between germline ends came to 13 bases. The CDR3 nucleotides are TGTGCCAGCAGTTTATGGACAGTCCGAGGCTCCTACGAGCAGTACTTC. Encoded protein: CASSLWTVRGSYEQYF.

This chain connects TRBV14 to TRBJ1-1; D is unresolved. CDR3 length: 15 amino acids. V lost 4 bases, J lost 4 bases, and 16 bases lay in between. Germline V gives CDR1 SGHDN, CDR2 FVKESK. The CDR3 spells CASSPLTGLGTEAFF. In DNA, the CDR3 is TGTGCCAGCAGCCCTCTCACTGGGTTGGGCACTGAAGCTTTCTTT.

This clone was found once. The chain couples TRBV19 to TRBJ1-5; weak D call: TRBD1 (6 bases). The CDR3 sequence is 14 residues long. Germline loops: CDR1 LNHDA, CDR2 SQIVND (reference sequence). The germline V and J ends were trimmed by 4 bases and 6 bases, with 13 bases remaining between them. CDR3 region: CASSRTDSSQPQHF. The CDR3, as DNA: TGTGCCAGTAGTAGGACAGATTCGAGTCAGCCCCAGCATTTT.

This clone was picked up one time. This chain links TRBV29-1 with TRBJ2-1; no clear D gene. This CDR3 comprises 15 residues. Trimming stripped 6 bases from V and 0 bases from J, with 15 bases between. Germline CDR1 is SQVTM and CDR2 is ANQGSEA. The CDR3 DNA sequence: TGCAGCGTGCCCGACGGGCCAAGCTCCTACAATGAGCAGTTCTTC. Translation gives CSVPDGPSSYNEQFF.

The chain carries TRBV13 and TRBJ2-1, with 8 bases matching TRBD1. The J segment lost 5 bases and the V segment lost 5 bases, leaving 8 bases of the junction unmatched. The germline V gene encodes CDR1 PRHDT and CDR2 FYEKMQ (reference sequence). The CDR3 contains 15 residues. The CDR3: CASSTRTGPNNEQFF. CDR3 DNA sequence: TGTGCCAGCAGCACCCGGACAGGGCCGAACAATGAGCAGTTCTTC.

The V and J genes are TRBV15 and TRBJ1-5, with D possibly matching TRBD1 (5 bases). CDR1 and CDR2 (germline): LNHNV, YYDKDF (reference sequence). Trimming shortened V by 5 bases and J by 0 bases, and 11 bases separated the two germline ends. The CDR3 is 15 amino acids. The CDR3 nucleotides are TGTGCCACCAGCTTCAGGGTTTATAGCAATCAGCCCCAGCATTTT. Translation gives CATSFRVYSNQPQHF.

The table lists this clone with a few counts. The V gene is TRBV9, the J gene TRBJ2-2, with 7 nucleotides matching TRBD2. Trimming at V came to 5 bases and at J to 4 bases, leaving 17 bases not matched to a gene. Germline loops: CDR1 SGDLS, CDR2 YYNGEE. The CDR3 contains 18 residues. CDR3 amino acids: CASREGSGMGTGTGELFF. CDR3 nucleotides: TGTGCCAGCAGAGAGGGAAGCGGGATGGGCACGGGCACCGGGGAGCTGTTTTTT.

This chain uses TRBV27 with TRBJ2-7; D gene uncertain. The CDR3 consists of 12 residues. V dropped 2 bases and J dropped 2 bases, with 4 bases sitting between them. CDR1 and CDR2 from the germline V gene are MNHEY and SMNVEV (reference sequence). CDR3 in amino acids: CASSLRPYEQYF. CDR3 sequence (DNA): TGTGCCAGCAGTTTACGCCCCTACGAGCAGTACTTC.

V usage is TRBV4-2 and J usage is TRBJ1-2, with a possible D match to TRBD1 (6 bases). There are 14 residues in the CDR3. V was cut by 4 bases and J by 6 bases, with 15 bases left in between. The germline CDR1 and CDR2 sequences are LGHNA and YNFKEQ. CDR3 amino acids: CASSPSTGEHGYTF. CDR3 nucleotide sequence: TGTGCCAGCAGCCCTTCGACAGGAGAACATGGCTACACCTTC.

The rearrangement uses TRBV2 and TRBJ2-2; TRBD1 aligns across 10 bases. V lost 8 bases and J lost 4; bases outside the gene matches: 10. Germline V gives CDR1 SNHLY, CDR2 FYNNEI. The CDR3 has 16 amino acids. CDR3 amino acids: CASSTGGLVGTGELFF. CDR3 DNA sequence: TGTGCCAGCTCGACAGGGGGCTTAGTTGGCACCGGGGAGCTGTTTTTT. Combining the CDR3 with reference TRBV2 and TRBJ2-2 gives the whole variable domain EPEVTQTPSHQVTQMGQEVILRCVPISNHLYFYWYRQILGQKVEFLVSFYNNEISEKSEIFDDQFSVERPDGSNFTLKIRSTKLEDSAMYFCASSTGGLVGTGELFFGEGSRLTVL.

The table lists this clone with a count of one. A much larger clone lies one base from this, so it may be a read error. This chain links TRBV7-9 with TRBJ2-7, with D perhaps being TRBD1 or TRBD2 (5 bases each). Germline V gene sequence: CDR1 SEHNR, CDR2 FQNEAQ (reference sequence). Trimming pared 8 bases from V and 0 bases from J, leaving 11 bases between. CDR3 length equals 13 residues. The CDR3 DNA reads TGTGCCAGCCGGGACCCGAGCTCCTACGAGCAGTACTTC. Its translation: CASRDPSSYEQYF. The full variable domain, in which reference TRBV7-9 and TRBJ2-7 provide the parts outside the CDR3, is DTGVSQNPRHKITKRGQNVTFRCDPISEHNRLYWYRQTLGQGPEFLTYFQNEAQLEKSRLLSDRFSAERPKGSFSTLEIQRTEQGDSAMYLCASRDPSSYEQYFGPGTRLTVT.

The V call is TRBV7-9, the J call TRBJ1-5; 7 nucleotides align to TRBD1. The CDR3 is 15 amino acids. J gave up 1 base and V 2 bases, and 2 bases lay outside the gene matches. Germline V gene lookup returns CDR1 SEHNR and CDR2 FQNEAQ (reference sequence). This chain's CDR3 is CASSLQGGSNQPQHF. The CDR3 nucleotides read TGTGCCAGCAGCTTACAGGGGGGAAGCAATCAGCCCCAGCATTTT.

J is TRBJ2-3 and V is TRBV7-8; the D call may be TRBD1 or TRBD2 (5 bases each). The CDR3 extends over 18 amino acids. V was trimmed by 6 bases and J by 0 bases, leaving 22 bases between them. Germline V gene sequence: CDR1 SGHVS, CDR2 FQNEAQ. The CDR3 spells CASRKSRMGTESTDTQYF. As DNA, the CDR3 is TGTGCCAGCAGAAAATCTCGGATGGGGACCGAGAGCACAGATACGCAGTATTTT.